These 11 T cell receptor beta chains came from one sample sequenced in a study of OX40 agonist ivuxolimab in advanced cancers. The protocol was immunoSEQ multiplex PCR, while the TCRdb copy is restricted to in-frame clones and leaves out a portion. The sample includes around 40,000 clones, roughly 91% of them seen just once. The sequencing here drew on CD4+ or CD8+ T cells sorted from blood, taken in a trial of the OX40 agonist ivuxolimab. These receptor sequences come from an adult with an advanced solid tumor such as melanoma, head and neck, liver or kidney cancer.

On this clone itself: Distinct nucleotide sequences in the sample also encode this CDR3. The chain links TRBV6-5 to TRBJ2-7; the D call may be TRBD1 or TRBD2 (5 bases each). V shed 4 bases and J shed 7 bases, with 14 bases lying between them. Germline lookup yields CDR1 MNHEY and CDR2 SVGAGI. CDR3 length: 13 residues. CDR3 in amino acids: CASSLGPEGEQYF. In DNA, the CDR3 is TGTGCCAGCAGTTTGGGGCCCGAGGGGGAGCAGTACTTC.

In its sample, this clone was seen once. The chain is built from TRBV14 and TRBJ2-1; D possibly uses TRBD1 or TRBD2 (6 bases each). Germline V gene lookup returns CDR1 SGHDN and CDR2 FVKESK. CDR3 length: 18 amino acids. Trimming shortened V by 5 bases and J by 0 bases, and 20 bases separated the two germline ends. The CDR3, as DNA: TGTGCCAGCAGCGGCGGGACGGGACACCTAAGCTCCTACAATGAGCAGTTCTTC. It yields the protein CASSGGTGHLSSYNEQFF. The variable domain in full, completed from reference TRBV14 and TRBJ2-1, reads EAGVTQFPSHSVIEKGQTVTLRCDPISGHDNLYWYRRVMGKEIKFLLHFVKESKQDESGMPNNRFLAERTGGTYSTLKVQPAELEDSGVYFCASSGGTGHLSSYNEQFFGPGTRLTVL.

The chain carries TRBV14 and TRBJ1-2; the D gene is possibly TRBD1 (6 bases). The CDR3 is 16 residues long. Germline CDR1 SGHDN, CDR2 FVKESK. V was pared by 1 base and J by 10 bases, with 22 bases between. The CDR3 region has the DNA TGTGCCAGCAGCCAAGGGGGGCCGGCCGTCGGGCGAAACTACACCTTC. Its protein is CASSQGGPAVGRNYTF.

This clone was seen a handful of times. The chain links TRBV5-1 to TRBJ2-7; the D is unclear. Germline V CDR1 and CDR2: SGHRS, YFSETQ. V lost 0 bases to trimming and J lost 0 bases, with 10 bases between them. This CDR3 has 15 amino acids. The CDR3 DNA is TGCGCCAGCAGCTTGGGGCAGAGAAGCTCCTACGAGCAGTACTTC. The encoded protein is CASSLGQRSSYEQYF.

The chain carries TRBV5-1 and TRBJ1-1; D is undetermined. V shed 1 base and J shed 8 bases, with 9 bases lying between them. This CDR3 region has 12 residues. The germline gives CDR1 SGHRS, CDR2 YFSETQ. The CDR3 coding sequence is TGCGCCAGCAGCTTGTACGGGAGAGAAGCTTTCTTT. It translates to CASSLYGREAFF. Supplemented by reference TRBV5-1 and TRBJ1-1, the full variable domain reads KAGVTQTPRYLIKTRGQQVTLSCSPISGHRSVSWYQQTPGQGLQFLFEYFSETQRNKGNFPGRFSGRQFSNSRSEMNVSTLELGDSALYLCASSLYGREAFFGQGTRLTVV.

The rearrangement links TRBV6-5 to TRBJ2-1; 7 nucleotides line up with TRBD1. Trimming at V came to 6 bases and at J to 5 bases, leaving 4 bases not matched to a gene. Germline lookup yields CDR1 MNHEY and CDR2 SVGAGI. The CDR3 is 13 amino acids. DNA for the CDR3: TGTGCCAGCAGCTGGGGACAGAACAATGAGCAGTTCTTC. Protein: CASSWGQNNEQFF.

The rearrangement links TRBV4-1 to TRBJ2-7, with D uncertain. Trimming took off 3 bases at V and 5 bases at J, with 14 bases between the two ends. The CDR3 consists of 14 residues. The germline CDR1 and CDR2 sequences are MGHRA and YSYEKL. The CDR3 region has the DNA TGCGCCAGCAGCCACGGACGGATTCTGGACGAGCAGTACTTC. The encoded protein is CASSHGRILDEQYF.

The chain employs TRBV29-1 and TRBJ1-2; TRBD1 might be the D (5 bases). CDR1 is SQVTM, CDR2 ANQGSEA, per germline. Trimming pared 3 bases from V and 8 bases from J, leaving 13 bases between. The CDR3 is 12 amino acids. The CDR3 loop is CSVEAQGEGYTF. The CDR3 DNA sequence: TGCAGCGTTGAGGCCCAGGGCGAGGGCTACACCTTC.

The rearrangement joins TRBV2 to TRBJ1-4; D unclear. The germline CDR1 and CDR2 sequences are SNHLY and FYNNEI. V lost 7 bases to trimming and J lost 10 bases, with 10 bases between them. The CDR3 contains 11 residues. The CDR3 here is CASTPERKLFF. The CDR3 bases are TGTGCCAGCACCCCCGAGAGAAAACTGTTTTTT. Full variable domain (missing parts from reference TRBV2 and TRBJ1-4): EPEVTQTPSHQVTQMGQEVILRCVPISNHLYFYWYRQILGQKVEFLVSFYNNEISEKSEIFDDQFSVERPDGSNFTLKIRSTKLEDSAMYFCASTPERKLFFGSGTQLSVL.

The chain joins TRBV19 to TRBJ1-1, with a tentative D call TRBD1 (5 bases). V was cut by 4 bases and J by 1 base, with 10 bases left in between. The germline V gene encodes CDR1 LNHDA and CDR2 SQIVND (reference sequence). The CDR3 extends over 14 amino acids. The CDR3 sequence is CASSTGTENTEAFF. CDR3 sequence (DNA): TGTGCCAGTAGTACCGGGACTGAGAACACTGAAGCTTTCTTT.

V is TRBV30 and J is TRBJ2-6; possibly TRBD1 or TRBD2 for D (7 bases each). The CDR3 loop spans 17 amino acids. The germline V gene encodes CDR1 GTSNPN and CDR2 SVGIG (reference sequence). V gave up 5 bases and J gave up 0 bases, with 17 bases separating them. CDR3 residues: CAWGRGPRDSGANVLTF. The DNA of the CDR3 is TGTGCCTGGGGGAGGGGGCCACGAGACTCTGGGGCCAACGTCCTGACTTTC.